This T cell receptor beta chain emerged from a study of T cells after yellow fever vaccination. Via MiXCR, TCRdb re-called the 5' RACE reads, giving one row per CDR3 protein. The data hold some 560,000 distinct CDR3 sequences, with around a sixth observed a single time. CDR1 and CDR2 (germline): WSHSY, SAAADI. CDR3 length: 13 amino acids. Trimming took off 7 bases at V and 2 bases at J, with 11 bases between the two ends. Of note for this clonotype: The antigen is not known.

Study observations and caveats: The booster saw the reappearance of most primary-vaccination clones (around 96% CD4, roughly 87% CD8).

The sequences come from PBMCs, collected less than 6 days after the first yellow fever vaccination. This TCR was recovered from a man aged 18 to 30 who received the YFV17D yellow fever vaccine. The J gene is TRBJ2-5, the V gene TRBV10-2; TRBD2 is a possible D gene (6 bases). CDR3 sequence (DNA): TGCGCCAGCACCCCAGCGGGTCAAGAGACCCAGTACTTC. Encoded protein: CASTPAGQETQYF.